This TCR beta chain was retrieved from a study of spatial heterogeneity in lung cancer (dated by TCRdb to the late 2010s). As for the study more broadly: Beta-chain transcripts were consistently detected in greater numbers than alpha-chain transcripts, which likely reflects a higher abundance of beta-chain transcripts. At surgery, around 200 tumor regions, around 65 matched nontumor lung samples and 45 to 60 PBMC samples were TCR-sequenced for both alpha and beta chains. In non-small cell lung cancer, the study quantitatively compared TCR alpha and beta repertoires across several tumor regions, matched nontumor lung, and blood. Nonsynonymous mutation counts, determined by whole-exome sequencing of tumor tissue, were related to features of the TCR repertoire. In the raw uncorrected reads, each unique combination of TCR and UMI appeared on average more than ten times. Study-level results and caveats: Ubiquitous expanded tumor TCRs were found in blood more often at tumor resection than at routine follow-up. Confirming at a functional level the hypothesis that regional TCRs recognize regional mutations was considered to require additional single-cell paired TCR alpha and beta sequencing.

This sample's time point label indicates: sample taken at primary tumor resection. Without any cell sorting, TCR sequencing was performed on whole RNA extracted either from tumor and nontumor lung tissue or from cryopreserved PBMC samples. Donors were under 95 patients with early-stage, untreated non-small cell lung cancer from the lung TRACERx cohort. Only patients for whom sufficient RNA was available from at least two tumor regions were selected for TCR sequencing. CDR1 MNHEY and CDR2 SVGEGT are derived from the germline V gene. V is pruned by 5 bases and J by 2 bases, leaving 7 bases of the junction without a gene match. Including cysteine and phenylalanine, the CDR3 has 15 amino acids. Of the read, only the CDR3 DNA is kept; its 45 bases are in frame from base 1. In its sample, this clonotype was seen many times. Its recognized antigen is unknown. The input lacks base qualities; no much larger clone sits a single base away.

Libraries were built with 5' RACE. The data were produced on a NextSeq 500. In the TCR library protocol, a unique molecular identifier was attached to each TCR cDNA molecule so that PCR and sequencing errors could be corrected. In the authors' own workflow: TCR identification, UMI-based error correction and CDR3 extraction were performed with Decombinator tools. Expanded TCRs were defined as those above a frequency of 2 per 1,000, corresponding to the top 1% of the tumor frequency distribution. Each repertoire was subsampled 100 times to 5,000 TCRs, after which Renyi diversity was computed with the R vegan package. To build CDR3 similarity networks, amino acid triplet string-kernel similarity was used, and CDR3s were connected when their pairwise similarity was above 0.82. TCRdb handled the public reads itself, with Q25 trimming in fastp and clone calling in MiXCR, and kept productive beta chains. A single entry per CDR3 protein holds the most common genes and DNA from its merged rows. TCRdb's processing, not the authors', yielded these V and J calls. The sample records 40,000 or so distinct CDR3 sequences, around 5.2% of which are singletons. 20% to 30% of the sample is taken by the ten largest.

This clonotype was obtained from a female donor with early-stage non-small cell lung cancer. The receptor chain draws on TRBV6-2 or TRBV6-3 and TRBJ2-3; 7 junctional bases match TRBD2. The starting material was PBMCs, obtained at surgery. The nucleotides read TGTGCCAGCAGTAGCGGGGCTGGGGACACAGATACGCAGTATTTT. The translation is CASSSGAGDTDTQYF.